The clone carrying this T cell receptor beta chain has a handful of counts. This sample was included in a study of blood T cell repertoires in COVID-19. Study at large: T cells, B-cell-depleted T cells, or PBMCs supplied cDNA or gDNA.

Produced via immunoSEQ multiplex PCR; TCRdb's table is partial and in-frame only. This sample has approximately 77,000 clones, with approximately 89% found just once. Germline V gene data show CDR1 as LNHDA and CDR2 as SQIVND (reference sequence). The CDR3 has 18 residues. The V end lost 3 bases, the J end lost 2 bases, and 22 bases lay between the germline ends. Sequencing was carried out using peripheral blood. The receptor was derived from an elderly woman with acute or convalescent COVID-19. The chain couples TRBV19 to TRBJ1-2, with D uncertain. CDR3 coding DNA: TGTGCCAGTAGTATCCCACTCAGGTCTGAAACACCGAACTATGGCTACACCTTC. Its protein is CASSIPLRSETPNYGYTF.